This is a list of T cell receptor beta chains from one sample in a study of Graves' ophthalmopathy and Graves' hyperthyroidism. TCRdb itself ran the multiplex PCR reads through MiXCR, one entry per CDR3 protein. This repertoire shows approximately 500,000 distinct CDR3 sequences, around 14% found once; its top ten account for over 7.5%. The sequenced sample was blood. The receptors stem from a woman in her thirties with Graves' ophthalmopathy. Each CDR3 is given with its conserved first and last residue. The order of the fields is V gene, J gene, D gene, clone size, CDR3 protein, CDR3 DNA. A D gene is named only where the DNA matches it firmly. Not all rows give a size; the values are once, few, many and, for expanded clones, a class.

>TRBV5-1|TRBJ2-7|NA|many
CASSLQGDYSYEQYF
TGCGCCAGCAGCTTGCAGGGGGACTACTCCTACGAGCAGTACTTC
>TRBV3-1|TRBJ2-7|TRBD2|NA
CASSPSAGGPYEQYF
TGTGCCAGCAGCCCCTCGGCGGGAGGGCCCTACGAGCAGTACTTC
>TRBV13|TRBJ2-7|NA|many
CASSLLAGEQYF
TGTGCCAGCAGCTTACTAGCAGGCGAGCAGTACTTC
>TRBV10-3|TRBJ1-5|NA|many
CAISESDRVEGNQPQHF
TGTGCCATCAGTGAGTCCGATAGGGTTGAGGGGAATCAGCCCCAGCATTTT
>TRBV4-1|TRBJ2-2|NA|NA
CASSQVWVPGELFF
TGCGCCAGCAGCCAAGTTTGGGTTCCCGGGGAGCTGTTTTTT
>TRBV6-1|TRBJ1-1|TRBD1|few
CASSEGQGATEAFF
TGTGCCAGCAGTGAGGGACAGGGGGCCACTGAAGCTTTCTTT
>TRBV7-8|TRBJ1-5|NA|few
CASSLRGAPGEPQHF
TGTGCCAGCAGCTTGAGGGGGGCCCCGGGGGAGCCCCAGCATTTT
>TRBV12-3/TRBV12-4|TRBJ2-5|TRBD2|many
CASSFALGTSGRTQETQYF
TGTGCCAGCAGTTTCGCCCTTGGGACTAGCGGGAGGACTCAAGAGACCCAGTACTTC
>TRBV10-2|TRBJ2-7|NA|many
CASSGSRNYEQYF
TGCGCCAGCAGTGGATCGAGGAACTACGAGCAGTACTTC
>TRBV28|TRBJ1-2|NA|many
CASSLGMYYGYTF
TGTGCCAGCAGTTTGGGAATGTACTATGGCTACACCTTC